The T cell receptor (beta chain) under discussion was sequenced for a study of cytomegalovirus exposure and HLA in healthy donors. Background on the study: HLA-typed donors were the source of tens of millions of unique TCRs held in an early data release. General observations from the study: Within the data, a cluster of highly shared sequence variants was likely a sequencing artifact. Many donors shared some public TCRs, even though most TCR sequences were rare. Cytomegalovirus status, reportedly, was diagnosed with high specificity and sensitivity by the classifier.

Note on this clone: The target antigen is unknown.

60 Vbeta and 13 Jbeta primers were used in PCR. Assay: immunoSEQ multiplex PCR; the TCRdb copy retains only in-frame clones and omits some. The table lists 150,000 to 250,000 clones, 70% to 80% of them singletons. CDR3 length: 16 residues. V shed 3 bases and J 3 bases; nucleotides not matched to a gene: 5. Germline values: CDR1 SGHVS, CDR2 FQNEAQ. The rearrangement uses TRBV7-8 and TRBJ2-1; TRBD2 agrees at 10 bases. The TCR originated in a woman in her 30s in good health and CMV-seropositive. Specimen: PBMCs. The CDR3 region has the DNA TGTGCCAGCAGCTTTACCGGGACTAGCGTCTACAATGAGCAGTTCTTC. Translation gives CASSFTGTSVYNEQFF.